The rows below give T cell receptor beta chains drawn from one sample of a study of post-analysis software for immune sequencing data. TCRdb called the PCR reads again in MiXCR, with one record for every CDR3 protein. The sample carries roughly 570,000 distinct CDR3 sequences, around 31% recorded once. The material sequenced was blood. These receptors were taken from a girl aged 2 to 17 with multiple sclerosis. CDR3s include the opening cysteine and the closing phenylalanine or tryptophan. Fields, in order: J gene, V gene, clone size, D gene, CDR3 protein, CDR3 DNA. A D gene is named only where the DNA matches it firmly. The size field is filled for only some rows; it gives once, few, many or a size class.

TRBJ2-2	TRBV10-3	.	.	CAISASANTGELFF	TGTGCCATCAGTGCTTCCGCGAACACCGGGGAGCTGTTTTTT
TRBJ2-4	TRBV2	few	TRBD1	CASRAESGQQNIQYF	TGTGCCAGCAGGGCGGAATCGGGACAGCAAAACATTCAGTACTTC
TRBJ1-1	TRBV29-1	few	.	CSVYGGGRPEAFF	TGCAGCGTTTACGGGGGGGGGCGTCCCGAAGCTTTCTTT
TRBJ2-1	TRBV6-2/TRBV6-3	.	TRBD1	CASRFSTGGSSSNEQFF	TGTGCCAGCAGATTTTCGACAGGGGGCAGTAGTAGTAATGAGCAGTTCTTC
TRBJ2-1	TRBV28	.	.	CASSRLGAKGHDGRFF	TGTGCCAGCAGTCGACTTGGGGCTAAAGGCCACGATGGGCGGTTCTTC
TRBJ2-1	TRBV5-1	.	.	CASSWTMSGYNEQFF	TGCGCCAGCAGCTGGACTATGAGTGGCTACAATGAGCAGTTCTTC
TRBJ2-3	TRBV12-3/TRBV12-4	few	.	CASSPRGRAQYF	TGTGCCAGCAGTCCCCGGGGGCGGGCGCAGTATTTT
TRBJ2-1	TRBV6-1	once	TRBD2	CASTAGGTYNEQFF	TGTGCCAGCACCGCGGGGGGTACCTACAATGAGCAGTTCTTC
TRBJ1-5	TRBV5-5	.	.	CASSFWVSNQPQHF	TGTGCCAGCAGCTTTTGGGTGAGCAATCAGCCCCAGCATTTT
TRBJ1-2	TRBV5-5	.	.	CASSLADQIYYGYTF	TGTGCCAGCAGCTTGGCCGATCAGATCTACTATGGCTACACCTTC
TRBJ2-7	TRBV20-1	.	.	CSAREVGPYEQYF	TGCAGTGCTAGAGAAGTAGGTCCCTACGAGCAGTACTTC
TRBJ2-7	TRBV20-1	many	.	CSARGRTASYEQYF	TGCAGTGCTAGAGGCCGGACAGCATCCTACGAGCAGTACTTC
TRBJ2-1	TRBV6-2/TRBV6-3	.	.	CASSYSRGGNSYNEQFF	TGTGCCAGCAGTTACTCGAGAGGGGGGAACTCCTACAATGAGCAGTTCTTC
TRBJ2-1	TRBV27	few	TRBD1	CASSFTGQGVYNEQFF	TGTGCCAGCAGTTTTACAGGACAGGGGGTTTACAATGAGCAGTTCTTC
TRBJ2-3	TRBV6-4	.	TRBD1	CASSPTGGPGTQYF	TGTGCCAGCAGTCCGACAGGGGGCCCAGGTACGCAGTATTTT
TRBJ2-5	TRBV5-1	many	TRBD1	CASSSTGGETQYF	TGCGCCAGCAGCTCGACAGGGGGTGAGACCCAGTACTTC
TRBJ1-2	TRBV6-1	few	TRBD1	CASREGQWYGYTF	TGTGCCAGCAGAGAGGGACAGTGGTATGGCTACACCTTC
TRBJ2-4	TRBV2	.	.	CASRLLDGAKNIQYF	TGTGCCAGCAGACTCCTGGACGGGGCCAAAAACATTCAGTACTTC
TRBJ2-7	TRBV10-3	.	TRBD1	CAISDGQAYEQYF	TGTGCCATCAGTGATGGACAGGCCTACGAGCAGTACTTC
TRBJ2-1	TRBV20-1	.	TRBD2	CSAGEGGLADLGEQFF	TGCAGTGCCGGCGAGGGGGGACTAGCGGACCTCGGAGAGCAGTTCTTC
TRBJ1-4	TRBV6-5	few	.	CASSYSIQGGKLFF	TGTGCCAGCAGTTACTCGATACAGGGAGGAAAACTGTTTTTT
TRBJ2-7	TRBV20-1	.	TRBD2	CSARDFASGGRVYEQYF	TGCAGTGCTAGAGATTTTGCTAGCGGGGGCCGCGTCTACGAGCAGTACTTC
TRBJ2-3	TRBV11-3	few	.	CASSFGLRDTQYF	TGTGCCAGCAGCTTCGGATTAAGGGATACGCAGTATTTT
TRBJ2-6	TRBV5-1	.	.	CASSLAAGSGANVLTF	TGCGCCAGCAGCTTGGCCGCAGGGTCCGGGGCCAACGTCCTGACTTTC
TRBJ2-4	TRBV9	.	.	CACSAGGNKNIQYF	.
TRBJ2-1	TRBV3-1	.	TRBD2	CATGTSGRDEQFF	TGTGCCACCGGGACTAGCGGGCGGGATGAGCAGTTCTTC
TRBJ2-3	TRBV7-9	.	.	CASSLYNTDTQYF	TGTGCCAGCAGCTTATATAACACAGATACGCAGTATTTT
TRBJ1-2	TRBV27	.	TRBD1	CASSPRGNSNYGYTF	TGTGCCAGCAGTCCCAGGGGGAATTCTAACTATGGCTACACCTTC
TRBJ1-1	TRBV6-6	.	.	CASGGRRNTEAFF	TGTGCCAGCGGGGGACGGAGAAACACTGAAGCTTTCTTT
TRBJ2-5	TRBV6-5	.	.	CASSPSGLAQETQYF	TGTGCCAGCAGCCCCTCGGGGTTAGCCCAAGAGACCCAGTACTTC
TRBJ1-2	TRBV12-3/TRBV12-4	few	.	CASSLMAMDYGYTF	TGTGCCAGCAGTTTAATGGCTATGGACTATGGCTACACCTTC
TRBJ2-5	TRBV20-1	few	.	CSVSSGTGTETQYF	TGCAGTGTTTCATCGGGTACAGGGACGGAGACCCAGTACTTC
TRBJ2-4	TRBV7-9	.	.	CASSLAHVRAKNIQYF	TGTGCCAGCAGCTTAGCGCATGTCCGGGCCAAAAACATTCAGTACTTC
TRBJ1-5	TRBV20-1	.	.	CSARESPGWNSNQPQHF	TGCAGTGCTAGAGAGTCCCCTGGGTGGAATAGCAATCAGCCCCAGCATTTT
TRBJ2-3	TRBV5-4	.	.	CASSSPAKGDTQYF	TGTGCCAGCAGCTCCCCGGCGAAGGGAGATACGCAGTATTTT
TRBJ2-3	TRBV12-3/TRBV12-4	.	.	CASSLRGSGTDTQYF	TGTGCCAGCAGTTTAAGGGGCAGCGGCACAGATACGCAGTATTTT
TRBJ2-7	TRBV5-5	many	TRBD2	CASSLGDYLYEQYF	TGTGCCAGCAGCTTGGGGGACTACCTCTACGAGCAGTACTTC
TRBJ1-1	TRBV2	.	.	CASSDFSVSAGVNLNTEAFF	TGTGCCAGCAGTGATTTTTCCGTCTCGGCAGGGGTCAACCTGAACACTGAAGCTTTCTTT
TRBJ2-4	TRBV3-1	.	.	CASSEGGTALGIQYF	TGTGCCAGCAGCGAAGGGGGGACAGCCCTTGGCATTCAGTACTTC
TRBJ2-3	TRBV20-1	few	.	CSASPVLATYTDTQYF	TGCAGTGCTAGTCCCGTACTAGCTACCTACACAGATACGCAGTATTTT
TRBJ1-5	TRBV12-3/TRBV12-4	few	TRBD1	CASSFFAGGASNQPQHF	TGTGCCAGCAGTTTTTTCGCAGGGGGCGCAAGCAATCAGCCCCAGCATTTT
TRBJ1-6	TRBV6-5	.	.	CASSYAGQTDSPLHF	TGTGCCAGCAGTTACGCCGGGCAAACTGATTCACCCCTCCACTTT
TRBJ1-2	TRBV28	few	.	CASSFARNYGYTF	TGTGCCAGCAGTTTCGCCAGGAATTATGGCTACACCTTC
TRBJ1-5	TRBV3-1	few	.	CASSQETGQGQPQHF	TGTGCCAGCAGCCAAGAAACAGGGCAGGGGCAGCCCCAGCATTTT
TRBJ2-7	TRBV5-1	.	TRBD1	CASSLPQGAPYEQYF	TGCGCCAGCAGCTTGCCGCAGGGGGCCCCCTACGAGCAGTACTTC
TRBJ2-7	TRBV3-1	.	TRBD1	CASSPYTGDSHEQYF	TGTGCCAGCAGCCCGTACACAGGGGACAGCCACGAGCAGTACTTC
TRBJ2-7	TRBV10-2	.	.	CASRGTDSYEQYF	TGCGCCAGCAGGGGTACAGACTCCTACGAGCAGTACTTC
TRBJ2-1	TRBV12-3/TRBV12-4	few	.	CASRKLGGNKQFF	TGTGCCAGCAGAAAATTGGGGGGAAATAAGCAGTTCTTC
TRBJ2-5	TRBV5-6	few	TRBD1	CASSLEARQGGYF	TGTGCCAGCAGCTTGGAGGCAAGACAGGGTGGGTACTTC
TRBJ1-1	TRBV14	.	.	CASSQVRRGTEAFF	TGTGCCAGCAGCCAAGTAAGAAGGGGCACTGAAGCTTTCTTT
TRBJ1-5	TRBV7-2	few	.	CASSYRVSSNQPQHF	TGTGCCAGCAGTTACAGGGTTTCTAGCAATCAGCCCCAGCATTTT
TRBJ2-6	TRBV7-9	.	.	CASGLTMANVLTF	TGTGCCAGCGGTTTGACGATGGCCAACGTCCTGACTTTC
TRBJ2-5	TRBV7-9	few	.	CASSLGGQGPQETQYF	TGTGCCAGCAGCTTAGGAGGTCAGGGTCCGCAAGAGACCCAGTACTTC
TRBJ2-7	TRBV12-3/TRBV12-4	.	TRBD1	CASRGFGTGAYEQYF	TGTGCCAGCAGGGGGTTCGGGACAGGGGCCTACGAGCAGTACTTC
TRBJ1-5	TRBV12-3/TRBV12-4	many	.	CASSVTGKERPQHF	TGTGCCAGCAGTGTGACAGGCAAGGAGCGGCCCCAGCATTTT
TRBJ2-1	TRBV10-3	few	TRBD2	CAISESRTSGNEQFF	TGTGCCATCAGTGAATCCAGGACTAGCGGGAATGAGCAGTTCTTC
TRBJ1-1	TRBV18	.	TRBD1	CASSSDRVAEAFF	TGTGCCAGCTCATCTGACAGGGTCGCTGAAGCTTTCTTT
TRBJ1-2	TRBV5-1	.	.	CASSLASGAGNYGYTF	TGCGCCAGCAGCTTGGCCAGTGGGGCAGGGAACTATGGCTACACCTTC
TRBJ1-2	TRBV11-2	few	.	CASTKSGAGDGYTF	TGTGCCAGCACCAAGAGTGGGGCAGGGGATGGCTACACCTTC
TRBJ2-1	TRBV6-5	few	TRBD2	CASSSLWGGTYNEQFF	TGTGCCAGCAGTTCCCTCTGGGGGGGAACCTACAATGAGCAGTTCTTC